This T cell receptor (beta chain) was retrieved from a study of blood T cell repertoires in COVID-19. Study-level information: PBMCs, B-cell-depleted T cells, or T cells provided the cDNA or gDNA that made up the material.

The CDR3 consists of 14 residues. CDR1 is MNHEY and CDR2 is SVGAGI in the germline V gene. Unmatched junction bases numbered 7, after V lost 6 bases and J lost 6 bases. Under the authors' procedure: Reference gene primer amplification yielded estimated nucleated cell counts. Repertoires were generated with immunoSEQ multiplex PCR, while TCRdb's copy carries only in-frame clones and drops some. Clone size and V and J calls were adopted from that table, with D and trimming inferred from the DNA. The table lists some 70,000 clones, 80% to 90% of them singletons. The chain combines TRBV6-5 with TRBJ1-4; 7 bases line up with TRBD1. The sequencing sample was made of peripheral blood. The clonotype originates from a human donor in a cohort sampled during active COVID-19. CDR3 residues: CASRPGGGDEKLFF. The CDR3 nucleotides read TGTGCCAGCAGACCAGGGGGAGGCGATGAAAAACTGTTTTTT.